This TCR beta chain was identified during a study of cytomegalovirus exposure and HLA in healthy donors. Findings of the study overall: An analysis done earlier found most TCR beta V segments productive about 87% or about 30% of the time.

The length of the CDR3 is 16 residues. Trimming stripped 1 base from V and 2 bases from J, with 15 bases between. Germline lookup yields CDR1 SGHAT and CDR2 FQNNGV. This clone was counted between two and nine times. Its antigen is not known. Primers included in the PCR were 60 Vbeta and 13 Jbeta primers. Per the original methods: Later reanalysis found around 80 million unique TCR beta chains, roughly 9.9 million of them shared. Sequencing was performed with immunoSEQ multiplex PCR; in TCRdb, only in-frame clones are kept and a portion is missing. V and J calls and clone size are as listed in that table; D and trimming were resolved from the DNA. Seen here are more than 95,000 clones, over 65% observed once, and the top ten hold 11%.

Sequenced input: PBMCs. The receptor comes from a man aged 25-40 years in good health and CMV-seropositive. The rearrangement uses TRBV11-2 and TRBJ2-7; D unresolved. The CDR3 reads CASSLGAGVLTYEQYF. In DNA, the CDR3 is TGTGCCAGCAGCTTAGGAGCTGGCGTACTAACCTACGAGCAGTACTTC.